The 20 T cell receptor beta chains below all came from one sample that was sequenced in a study of glioma-infiltrating T cells (dated by TCRdb to the mid-2010s). The sequencer was an Illumina MiSeq. The iRepertoire nested amplicon-rescue multiplex PCR (arm-PCR) platform was used to amplify TCR alpha and beta CDR3 regions from RNA. TCRdb reprocessing: public reads trimmed at Q25 with fastp, clones called with MiXCR, in-frame beta chains kept. Rows with a matching CDR3 protein are joined into one entry that keeps the most common DNA and genes. In all, the sample holds a few thousand distinct CDR3 sequences, and under 35% of those were seen once. The ten largest clonotypes hold less than 9.5% of the sample. The specimen was glioma tissue, nonneoplastic brain tissue, or PBMCs (not recorded which). The receptors were gathered from a human donor with low-grade glioma or glioblastoma, undergoing nonglioma brain surgery, or in good health (not recorded which).

The chain links TRBV29-1 to TRBJ2-7; D perhaps matches TRBD1 (5 bases). This CDR3 comprises 11 residues. Germline CDR1 is SQVTM and CDR2 is ANQGSEA. The ends were cut back, 8 bases at V and 3 bases at J, with 11 bases in the middle. The CDR3 DNA sequence: TGCAGCCCGTGCAGGGTCTACGAGCAGTACGTC. This sequence encodes CSPCRVYEQYV.

The chain employs TRBV20-1 and TRBJ2-5; D is perhaps TRBD2 (7 bases). Trimming removed 4 bases from V and 5 bases from J, with 29 bases in between. CDR1 is DFQATT, CDR2 SNEGSKA, per germline (reference sequence). The CDR3 loop spans 18 amino acids. The CDR3 DNA reads TGCAGTGCTACCCGCCCGGTACTAGCTGCGGAGGGGGGGGAGACCCAGTACTTC. Encoded protein: CSATRPVLAAEGGETQYF.

Worth noting for this clonotype: A read error may produce the germline difference seen at one junction end. The gene calls are TRBV6-6 and TRBJ2-3; tentative D call: TRBD1 (6 bases). Germline-derived CDR1 and CDR2 are MNHNY and SVGAGI (reference sequence). This CDR3 is built from 14 residues. The CDR3 DNA sequence: TGTGCCAGCAGCCCAGGGGCTTTTATTGATAAGCAGTATTTT. Amino acids: CASSPGAFIDKQYF.

V is TRBV11-2 and J is TRBJ2-7; TRBD2 aligns across 8 bases. Germline values: CDR1 SGHAT, CDR2 FQNNGV. The CDR3 loop spans 15 amino acids. V lost 5 bases to trimming and J lost 2 bases; unmatched junction nucleotides: 8. CDR3: CASSLAGGLTYEQYV. DNA of the CDR3: TGTGCCAGCAGCCTTGCGGGGGGACTAACCTACGAGCAGTACGTC.

A word on this clonotype: A single base separates this from a much larger clone, so it may be a read error. The gene calls are TRBV9 and TRBJ1-1; no firm D call. The V gene's germline CDR1 is SGDLS and CDR2 YYNGEE. This CDR3 spans 14 amino acids. Trimming removed 0 bases from V and 3 bases from J, with 9 bases in between. The CDR3 loop reads CASSVAPKDTEAFF. The CDR3 DNA reads TGTGCCAGCAGCGTAGCTCCGAAGGACACTGAAGCTTTCTTT.

This clonotype was observed many times. V gene TRBV12-3 or TRBV12-4 combines with J gene TRBJ1-2, with D hard to call. The CDR3 is made up of 14 amino acids. V lost 7 bases, J lost 2 bases, and 14 bases lay in between. CDR3 loop: CASKVMSPNYGYTF. DNA for the CDR3: TGTGCCAGCAAGGTTATGTCCCCGAACTATGGCTACACCTTC.

This clonotype was seen at least ten times. A much larger clone differs by one base, so this may be a read error. The rearrangement uses TRBV4-1 and TRBJ2-3; tentatively, D is TRBD1 (5 bases). This CDR3 is built from 14 residues. Germline V CDR1 and CDR2: MGHRA, YSYEKL. The DNA of the CDR3 is TGCGCCAGCAGGACAGCTACCGACACAGGTACGCAGTATTTT. Protein sequence: CASRTATDTGTQYF.

By share, this clonotype counts as large (0.1 to 1%). J is TRBJ2-3 and V is TRBV27, with TRBD2 matching over 9 bases. This CDR3 is built from 17 residues. In germline, CDR1 is MNHEY, CDR2 SMNVEV (reference sequence). V was clipped by 5 bases and J by 2 bases; unmatched bases: 11. The DNA of the CDR3 is TGTGCCAGCAGTCAACCGGGACTAGCCACCCTCACAGATACGCAGTATTTT. Its protein product is CASSQPGLATLTDTQYF.

This clonotype is labeled medium-sized. This chain links TRBV27 with TRBJ2-7; D possibly corresponds to TRBD2 (6 bases). The V end lost 0 bases, the J end lost 2 bases, and 14 bases lay between the germline ends. The CDR3 runs 16 residues. Germline V gene lookup returns CDR1 MNHEY and CDR2 SMNVEV (reference sequence). The CDR3 protein is CASSLSSGLITYEQYF. The CDR3 bases are TGTGCCAGCAGTTTATCTTCGGGACTGATTACCTACGAGCAGTACTTC.

This clonotype is termed medium-sized. The chain couples TRBV6-1 to TRBJ1-5; D is unresolved. Trimming shortened V by 6 bases and J by 9 bases, and 18 bases separated the two germline ends. CDR1 and CDR2 (germline): MNHNS, SASEGT. The CDR3 extends over 14 amino acids. CDR3 nucleotide sequence: TGTGCCAGCAGAGGAGAAAGGCCCGTTTTGCCCCAGCATTTT. Its translation: CASRGERPVLPQHF.

This clonotype qualifies as medium-sized. This sequence joins TRBV27 and TRBJ2-7, with 8 bases matching TRBD1. The CDR3 is 13 amino acids. Losses at the gene ends were 6 bases for V and 2 bases for J; bases not matched to a gene: 3. Germline CDR1 MNHEY, CDR2 SMNVEV (reference sequence). This chain's CDR3 is CASSRDRPYEQYF. Written as DNA, the CDR3 is TGTGCCAGCAGCCGGGACAGGCCCTACGAGCAGTACTTC.

This clonotype was counted many times. This rearrangement joins TRBV12-3 or TRBV12-4 to TRBJ2-1; 11 bases line up with TRBD2. The CDR3 covers 14 residues. V shed 7 bases, J shed 5 bases, and the junction held 4 bases outside the gene matches. CDR3 sequence (DNA): TGTGCCAGCATAGCGGGGGGGCGGGACAATGAGCAGTTCTTC. Its protein product is CASIAGGRDNEQFF.

This clonotype is termed medium-sized (0.01 to 0.1%). The rearrangement links TRBV7-2 to TRBJ2-7; possible D gene TRBD2, 6 bases. Germline V gene sequence: CDR1 SGHTA, CDR2 FQGNSA. The CDR3 totals 16 residues. V lost 1 base to trimming and J lost 2 bases, with 15 bases between them. The CDR3 spells CASSLGARGNTYEQYF. The CDR3 coding sequence is TGTGCCAGCAGCTTAGGTGCCCGGGGGAACACCTACGAGCAGTACTTC.

The chain links TRBV20-1 to TRBJ1-1, with D unresolved. Germline lookup yields CDR1 DFQATT and CDR2 SNEGSKA (reference sequence). The V and J ends lost 0 bases and 11 bases respectively, with 16 bases between them. The length of the CDR3 is 13 residues. Written as DNA, the CDR3 is TGCAGTGCTAGAGATCCCAGGATGGTAGGTGCTTTCTTT. It is translated as CSARDPRMVGAFF.

This clonotype counts as medium-sized (0.01 to 0.1%). The chain uses TRBV7-9 and TRBJ2-2; no definite D call. Trimming took off 7 bases at V and 8 bases at J, with 17 bases between the two ends. The CDR3 is made up of 14 amino acids. CDR1 is SEHNR and CDR2 is FQNEAQ in the germline V gene (reference sequence). The CDR3 sequence is CASTVTEPRGELFF. Here the CDR3 DNA reads TGTGCCAGCACCGTAACAGAGCCCAGGGGGGAGCTGTTTTTT.

This clonotype is medium-sized (0.01 to 0.1%) by share. The V call is TRBV12-3 or TRBV12-4, the J call TRBJ2-5, with unresolved D. Trimming took 5 bases from V and 5 from J, leaving 12 bases between them. The CDR3 consists of 13 residues. The CDR3 coding sequence is TGTGCCAGCAGTCGTGGTAGCCGGGAGACCCAGTACTTC. Translated: CASSRGSRETQYF.

A word on this clonotype: A junction boundary mismatches the germline segment, possibly from a read error. This chain uses TRBV25-1 with TRBJ2-3, with a weak D call TRBD2 (7 bases). Per germline, CDR1 MGHDK and CDR2 SYGVNS. This CDR3 region has 17 residues. Here the CDR3 reads CARGGPFSPRDSATQSF. CDR3 in DNA: TGTGCCCGCGGGGGCCCCTTCTCTCCTCGCGACTCAGCTACGCAGTCTTTT.

On this clonotype: One junction end disagrees with the germline gene, perhaps due to a read error. The rearrangement joins TRBV6-2 or TRBV6-3 to TRBJ1-5, with D perhaps matching TRBD1 (6 bases). Germline values: CDR1 MNHEY, CDR2 SVGEGT. CDR3 size: 13 residues. CDR3 DNA: TGTGCCAGCAGGGAAAGGGGGAATCAACCCCAGAATTTT. This encodes CASRERGNQPQNF.

In its sample, this clonotype ranks as medium-sized. The DNA for the CDR3 is TGTGCCAGCAGCTCTAGCGGGAATGCCTACAATGAGCAGTTCTTC. Encoded protein: CASSSSGNAYNEQFF. The chain uses TRBV7-9 and TRBJ2-1, with 9 positions matching TRBD2. Germline assignment: CDR1 SEHNR and CDR2 FQNEAQ (reference sequence). V gave up 4 bases and J gave up 2 bases; unmatched junction bases: 3. This CDR3 is 15 amino acids long.

This clonotype was seen repeatedly, ten times or more. The V and J genes are TRBV9 and TRBJ1-5; 8 bases map to TRBD1. After removal of 7 bases from V and 3 bases from J, the junction contained 6 bases not matched to a gene. CDR3 length: 14 residues. Germline CDR1 and CDR2: SGDLS and YYNGEE. CDR3 DNA sequence: TGTGCCAGCCTTGGCAGGGGGCTCAATCAGCCCCAGCATTTT. Amino acids: CASLGRGLNQPQHF. Supplemented by reference TRBV9 and TRBJ1-5, the full variable domain reads DSGVTQTPKHLITATGQRVTLRCSPRSGDLSVYWYQQSLDQGLQFLIQYYNGEERAKGNILERFSAQQFPDLHSELNLSSLELGDSALYFCASLGRGLNQPQHFGDGTRLSIL.